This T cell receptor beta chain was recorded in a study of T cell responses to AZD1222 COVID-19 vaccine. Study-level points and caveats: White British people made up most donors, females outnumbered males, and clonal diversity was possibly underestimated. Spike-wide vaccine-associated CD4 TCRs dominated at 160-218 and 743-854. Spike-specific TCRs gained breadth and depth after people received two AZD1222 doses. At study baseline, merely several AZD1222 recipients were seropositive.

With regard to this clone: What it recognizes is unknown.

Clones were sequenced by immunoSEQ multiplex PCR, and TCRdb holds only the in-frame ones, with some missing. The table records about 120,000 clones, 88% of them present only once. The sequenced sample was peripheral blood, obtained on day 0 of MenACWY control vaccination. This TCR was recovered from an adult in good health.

CDR3 sequence (DNA): TGTGCCACCAGCACTGTATCGACGGCGAACAATGAGCAGTTCTTC. Translating it yields CATSTVSTANNEQFF. V is TRBV2 and J is TRBJ2-1, with D hard to call. This CDR3 has 15 residues. Per the germline V gene, CDR1 is SNHLY and CDR2 is FYNNEI. Trimming pared 10 bases from V and 5 bases from J, leaving 21 bases between.